The 28 T cell receptor beta chains below all came from one sample that was sequenced in a study of T cells in Graves' hyperthyroidism and ophthalmopathy. The investigators amplified TCR beta CDR3 regions from RNA transcripts. HTBI primers were employed in a first-round RT-PCR of the TCR CDR3. One entry per CDR3 protein, called by TCRdb with MiXCR from the multiplex PCR reads. Seen here are about 160,000 distinct CDR3 sequences, less than 10% observed once, and the top ten hold less than 25%. Sequenced material: blood. Receptor source: a woman aged 18 to 35 with Graves' hyperthyroidism that later progressed to Graves' ophthalmopathy.

This clonotype came up many times. This chain links TRBV18 with TRBJ1-4; D perhaps matches TRBD1 (5 bases). The germline V gene encodes CDR1 KGHSH and CDR2 LQKENI. The CDR3 totals 15 residues. Trimming took off 2 bases at V and 6 bases at J, with 13 bases between the two ends. The CDR3 loop is CASSPTRGGDEKLFF. CDR3 DNA sequence: TGTGCCAGCTCACCAACGCGGGGCGGGGATGAAAAACTGTTTTTT.

At least ten counts were recorded for this clonotype. The chain couples TRBV9 to TRBJ2-3; maybe TRBD2 (7 bases). The germline V and J ends were trimmed by 4 bases and 5 bases, with 11 bases remaining between them. The CDR3 spans 13 residues. Germline CDR1 reads SGDLS; CDR2 reads YYNGEE. The CDR3 nucleotides are TGTGCCAGCAGCTCTAGGGGGGGAGATACGCAGTATTTT. Protein product: CASSSRGGDTQYF.

This clonotype occurred many times. The chain couples TRBV7-9 to TRBJ2-1; 8 nucleotides match TRBD1. The CDR3 is 16 amino acids. Germline V gene data show CDR1 as SEHNR and CDR2 as FQNEAQ (reference sequence). The junction had 10 bases not matched to a gene; V was cut back by 9 bases and J by 0 bases. CDR3 in DNA: TGTGCCAGTAGACAGGGACAGGCCAGCTCCTACAATGAGCAGTTCTTC. Translating it yields CASRQGQASSYNEQFF.

Only a few counts were recorded for this clonotype. The chain is built from TRBV20-1 and TRBJ2-4, with 8 bases that match TRBD2. The CDR3 extends over 14 amino acids. The germline CDR1 and CDR2 sequences are DFQATT and SNEGSKA (reference sequence). Trimming removed 5 bases from V and 2 bases from J; junction bases left unmatched: 5. The CDR3 region is CSASRGGPKNIQYF. The CDR3 region has the DNA TGCAGTGCTTCTCGCGGGGGGCCCAAAAACATTCAGTACTTC.

This clonotype was observed many times. V gene TRBV5-1 combines with J gene TRBJ2-1, with 15 positions matching TRBD2. V lost 6 bases, J lost 7 bases, and 11 bases stayed unmatched. The germline CDR1 and CDR2 sequences are SGHRS and YFSETQ. This CDR3 comprises 17 residues. The CDR3 spells CASTSLSGLAGGNEQFF. The CDR3, as DNA: TGCGCCAGCACCAGTCTGTCGGGACTAGCGGGAGGAAATGAGCAGTTCTTC.

In its sample, this clonotype was seen many times. The chain couples TRBV7-3 to TRBJ2-5, with 9 bases that match TRBD2. Germline CDR1 SGHTA, CDR2 FQGTGA. J gave up 9 bases and V 0 bases, and 5 bases lay outside the gene matches. The CDR3 runs to 14 residues. The DNA for the CDR3 is TGTGCCAGCAGCTTAACTAGCGGGGGAGGGGCCCAGTACTTC. Protein product: CASSLTSGGGAQYF.

This clonotype occurred a few times. The chain joins TRBV19 to TRBJ2-3; the D gene is possibly TRBD1 (5 bases). Trimming removed 3 bases from V and 0 bases from J, with 10 bases in between. This CDR3 comprises 15 residues. Looked up from germline, CDR1 is LNHDA and CDR2 is SQIVND (reference sequence). DNA of the CDR3: TGTGCCAGTAGTATTGGCGACAGTAGCACAGATACGCAGTATTTT. Translated: CASSIGDSSTDTQYF.

This clonotype was seen more than once but under ten times. The chain combines TRBV4-1 with TRBJ1-1; the match to TRBD1 covers 7 bases. This CDR3 has 13 amino acids. The V gene end was trimmed by 5 bases and the J gene end by 6 bases; junction bases not matched to a gene: 6. Germline CDR1 reads MGHRA; CDR2 reads YSYEKL. The CDR3 region is CASSDRERAEAFF. DNA for the CDR3: TGCGCCAGCAGCGACAGGGAGCGGGCTGAAGCTTTCTTT.

This clonotype was found a few times. A much larger clone is a single base away; this may be a read error. The chain's CDR3 is CASSPPVGAYGYTF. The CDR3 nucleotides read TGTGCCAGCAGCCCCCCCGTTGGGGCCTATGGCTACACCTTC. J is TRBJ1-2 and V is TRBV7-2, with a weak D call TRBD1 (5 bases). Germline lookup yields CDR1 SGHTA and CDR2 FQGNSA. The V gene lost 5 bases and the J gene lost 4 bases, with 14 bases spanning the gap. This CDR3 has 14 amino acids.

This clonotype appeared many times. The gene calls are TRBV2 and TRBJ2-2; 8 positions match TRBD1. The CDR3 consists of 13 residues. CDR1 and CDR2 from the germline V gene are SNHLY and FYNNEI. Trimming took 6 bases from V and 7 from J; bases not matched to a gene: 4. CDR3 amino acids: CASRDRESGELFF. In nucleotides, the CDR3 is TGTGCCAGCAGGGACAGGGAGAGCGGGGAGCTGTTTTTT.

This clonotype was found many times. This rearrangement joins TRBV7-8 to TRBJ2-7; D may be TRBD1 or TRBD2 (6 bases each). Trimming shortened V by 0 bases and J by 2 bases, and 14 bases separated the two germline ends. The CDR3 covers 16 residues. Per germline, CDR1 SGHVS and CDR2 FQNEAQ. CDR3 region: CASSLAGTGTAYEQYF. The CDR3 coding sequence is TGTGCCAGCAGCTTAGCGGGTACAGGGACTGCCTACGAGCAGTACTTC.

V is TRBV20-1 and J is TRBJ1-1; the D is unclear. V lost 5 bases, J lost 7 bases, and 11 bases lay in between. The CDR3 length is 11 residues. Germline CDR1 and CDR2: DFQATT and SNEGSKA (reference sequence). The CDR3 here is CSARAGVEAFF. CDR3 in DNA: TGCAGTGCTCGGGCCGGGGTTGAAGCTTTCTTT.

Ten or more counts support this clonotype. This chain joins TRBV28 and TRBJ2-7, with D unclear. Germline CDR1 MDHEN, CDR2 SYDVKM. The CDR3 runs 11 residues. V was pared by 8 bases and J by 5 bases, with 10 bases between. The CDR3 bases are TGTGCCAGCGAGAGGATGGACGAGCAGTACTTC. As protein: CASERMDEQYF.

Concerning this clonotype: A much bigger clone sits one base away, suggesting this may be a read error. This chain links TRBV28 with TRBJ1-2; D gene ambiguous. Germline lookup yields CDR1 MDHEN and CDR2 SYDVKM. The ends were cut back, 2 bases at V and 2 bases at J, with 6 bases in the middle. CDR3 length: 13 residues. CDR3 residues: CASSLDENYGYTF. The CDR3, as DNA: TGTGCCAGCAGTTTAGACGAGAACTATGGCTACACCTTC.

This clonotype was seen repeatedly, ten times or more. The V call is TRBV20-1, the J call TRBJ1-2; possibly TRBD1 for D (6 bases). Looked up from germline, CDR1 is DFQATT and CDR2 is SNEGSKA (reference sequence). The CDR3 loop spans 15 amino acids. V lost 3 bases, J lost 0 bases, and 14 bases lay in between. The CDR3 is CSASDGRTANYGYTF. For the CDR3, the DNA is TGCAGTGCTAGTGATGGACGGACAGCTAACTATGGCTACACCTTC.

This clonotype was detected only a few times. The chain links TRBV18 to TRBJ1-4; no clear D. V lost 3 bases and J 4 bases, leaving 12 bases between the germline ends. Germline V gene sequence: CDR1 KGHSH, CDR2 LQKENI. This CDR3 region has 15 residues. CDR3 DNA: TGTGCCAGCTCACCCGGTTCGCAGGATAATGAAAAACTGTTTTTT. Residues: CASSPGSQDNEKLFF. Full variable domain (missing parts from reference TRBV18 and TRBJ1-4): NAGVMQNPRHLVRRRGQEARLRCSPMKGHSHVYWYRQLPEEGLKFMVYLQKENIIDESGMPKERFSAEFPKEGPSILRIQQVVRGDSAAYFCASSPGSQDNEKLFFGSGTQLSVL.

This clonotype was detected ten times or more. The chain links TRBV28 to TRBJ1-5; D perhaps matches TRBD1 (6 bases). Germline CDR1 and CDR2: MDHEN and SYDVKM. The CDR3 has 16 amino acids. V lost 5 bases and J 2 bases, leaving 16 bases between the germline ends. This CDR3 reads CASSLGREGGNQPQHF. The CDR3 region has the DNA TGTGCCAGCAGTCTAGGGAGGGAGGGGGGCAATCAGCCCCAGCATTTT.

This clonotype was detected only a few times. The chain recombines TRBV4-1 with TRBJ1-5, with unresolved D. V was trimmed by 0 bases and J by 2 bases, leaving 14 bases between them. The CDR3 extends over 17 amino acids. CDR1 is MGHRA, CDR2 YSYEKL, per germline. CDR3 loop: CASSQEWGTAGNQPQHF. CDR3 DNA: TGCGCCAGCAGCCAAGAGTGGGGAACGGCTGGCAATCAGCCCCAGCATTTT.

This clonotype was recorded at least ten times. The chain recombines TRBV3-1 with TRBJ1-6; unclear D gene. This CDR3 has 14 amino acids. V lost 4 bases to trimming and J lost 6 bases, with 10 bases between them. Germline V gene data show CDR1 as LGHDT and CDR2 as YNNKEL (reference sequence). The CDR3 coding sequence is TGTGCCAGCAGCCCAGAAGCCTTTAATTCACCCCTCCACTTT. This codes for CASSPEAFNSPLHF.

The table lists this clonotype with many counts. One end of the junction is discordant with germline, which a read error may explain. The chain joins TRBV6-2 or TRBV6-3 to TRBJ2-1; D not resolved. The CDR3 contains 14 residues. Germline V CDR1 and CDR2: MNHEY, SVGEGT. The CDR3 DNA reads as TGTGCCAGCAGCTACTCGAGCTCCTACAATGAGCAGTTCTTC. It codes for CASSYSSSYNEQFF.

The table lists this clonotype with many counts. The gene calls are TRBV19 and TRBJ1-2; TRBD1 matches at 7 bases. This CDR3 comprises 16 residues. The V and J ends lost 1 base and 8 bases, in that order; junction bases with no gene match: 13. Germline assignment: CDR1 LNHDA and CDR2 SQIVND (reference sequence). In nucleotides, the CDR3 is TGTGCCAGTAGTATAGTGCAGGGGGTGCCACTATACGGCTACACCTTC. It yields the protein CASSIVQGVPLYGYTF.

The genes are TRBV4-2 and TRBJ2-1; the match to TRBD2 covers 9 bases. Germline assignment: CDR1 LGHNA and CDR2 YNFKEQ. The CDR3 extends over 15 amino acids. V lost 1 base, J lost 8 bases, and 6 bases stayed unmatched. CDR3 loop: CASSQVAGEYDEQFF. In DNA, the CDR3 is TGTGCCAGCAGCCAAGTAGCGGGAGAGTACGATGAGCAGTTCTTC.

This clonotype has just a few counts. The CDR3, as DNA: TGTGCCAGCAGGAACCAGCGGTATAGCTCCTACGAGCAGTACTTC. Translating gives CASRNQRYSSYEQYF. The V call is TRBV5-8, the J call TRBJ2-7; the D gene is possibly TRBD2 (5 bases). Germline CDR1 is SGHTS and CDR2 is YDEGEE. Between the trimmed V and J ends, which lost 5 bases and 0 bases, there was a span of 15 bases. The CDR3 extends over 15 amino acids.

This clonotype was seen ten or more times. The J gene is TRBJ2-3, the V gene TRBV28; no definite D call. The V and J ends lost 2 bases and 2 bases respectively, with 8 bases between them. This CDR3 region has 14 residues. Germline assignment: CDR1 MDHEN and CDR2 SYDVKM. The CDR3 DNA is TGTGCCAGCAGTTTAGCCCCTCTCACAGATACGCAGTATTTT. Translation: CASSLAPLTDTQYF. Full variable domain (outside the CDR3, taken from reference TRBV28 and TRBJ2-3): DVKVTQSSRYLVKRTGEKVFLECVQDMDHENMFWYRQDPGLGLRLIYFSYDVKMKEKGDIPEGYSVSREKKERFSLILESASTNQTSMYLCASSLAPLTDTQYFGPGTRLTVL.

Many counts were recorded for this clonotype. CDR3 in amino acids: CASSLFGGGADEQFF. The CDR3 coding sequence is TGTGCCAGCAGCTTGTTTGGCGGGGGGGCCGATGAGCAGTTCTTC. The rearrangement joins TRBV11-2 to TRBJ2-1, with 9 bases fitting TRBD2. The CDR3 extends over 15 amino acids. Trimming took 3 bases from V and 8 from J; bases not matched to a gene: 8. CDR1 SGHAT and CDR2 FQNNGV come from the germline V gene.

This clonotype was found many times. The chain carries TRBV7-9 and TRBJ2-5; TRBD1 is a possible D gene (7 bases). Germline V gene sequence: CDR1 SEHNR, CDR2 FQNEAQ (reference sequence). The CDR3 spans 13 residues. Deletions cut 7 bases from V and 3 bases from J, with 12 bases between. The DNA for the CDR3 is TGTGCCAGCATTGGAGGGGGCAAAGAGACCCAGTACTTC. The encoded protein is CASIGGGKETQYF.

The rearrangement uses TRBV24-1 and TRBJ2-1; D gene ambiguous. The CDR3 is made up of 14 amino acids. The V gene's germline CDR1 is KGHDR and CDR2 SFDVKD. With 1 base removed from V and 7 bases from J, the gap between germline ends came to 10 bases. CDR3 coding DNA: TGTGCCACCAGTGATTTCCAAGTTTCAAATGAGCAGTTCTTC. Encoded protein: CATSDFQVSNEQFF.

This clonotype showed up many times. The chain couples TRBV2 to TRBJ2-3, with 7 bases matching TRBD2. J gave up 7 bases and V 6 bases, and 10 bases lay outside the gene matches. Germline CDR1 reads SNHLY; CDR2 reads FYNNEI. This CDR3 has 14 amino acids. CDR3 sequence reads: CASSPGREVHTQYF. The CDR3 DNA sequence: TGTGCCAGCAGCCCTGGGAGGGAAGTCCATACGCAGTATTTT.